This TCR beta chain came from a study of OX40 agonist ivuxolimab in advanced cancers. Across the whole study: With a range of roughly 23 to 90, age averaged roughly 60 years, and 65% to 90% were male. Findings of the study overall: Compared with CD4+, CD8+ T cells on average had more expanded clones.

Sequencing was performed with immunoSEQ multiplex PCR; in TCRdb, only in-frame clones are kept and a portion is missing. Altogether over 85,000 clones are present, 87% being singletons, with the ten largest covering over 0.4%. The CDR3 contains 13 residues. Between the trimmed V and J ends, which lost 11 bases and 0 bases, there was a span of 13 bases. Germline assignment: CDR1 LNHDA and CDR2 SQIVND (reference sequence). A remark on this clone: Its antigen is unidentified.

The sample was CD4+ or CD8+ T cells sorted from blood, taken in a trial of the OX40 agonist ivuxolimab. The clonotype comes from an adult with an advanced solid tumor such as melanoma, head and neck, liver or kidney cancer. The V and J genes are TRBV19 and TRBJ1-2; D gene unclear. The DNA of the CDR3 is TGTGCCTGCGCCGTTAGGCCTAACTATGGCTACACCTTC. As protein: CACAVRPNYGYTF.